The 17 T cell receptor beta chains reported below all come from one sample, sequenced in a study of shared clonotypes between healthy human individuals. Using immunoSEQ multiplex PCR, the repertoire was profiled, and TCRdb retains in-frame clones only, with some absent. The table records some 2,100,000 clones, about 92% of them present only once. CD45RO-negative, CCR7-selected cells formed the naive CD8 fraction, which excluded terminally differentiated effector memory CD45RA+ cells. The sequenced material came from naive CD8+ T cells from PBMCs. These TCRs come from a man between 18 and 29 years old in good health. Some clones in this sample may be carry-over from other donors' samples.

This sequence joins TRBV28 and TRBJ1-1; D not certain. The germline V and J ends were trimmed by 2 bases and 4 bases, with 17 bases remaining between them. The CDR3 runs to 16 residues. Germline V gene lookup returns CDR1 MDHEN and CDR2 SYDVKM. In DNA, the CDR3 is TGTGCCAGCAGTTTAACTATGGGCGAGGGTGTCACTGAAGCTTTCTTT. This gives the protein CASSLTMGEGVTEAFF.

The gene calls are TRBV9 and TRBJ2-5, with D possibly being TRBD1 (7 bases). V lost 8 bases and J lost 1, with 15 bases in between. The length of the CDR3 is 14 residues. The germline V gene has CDR1 SGDLS and CDR2 YYNGEE. The CDR3 region has the DNA TGTGCCAGGACGGACAGGAGGGGCCAAGAGACCCAGTACTTC. It specifies CARTDRRGQETQYF.

V and J are TRBV4-1 and TRBJ1-2; 8 bases are a match to TRBD1. This CDR3 contains 16 residues. Per germline, CDR1 MGHRA and CDR2 YSYEKL. The trim removed 0 bases at V and 7 bases at J, leaving 10 bases unmatched. CDR3 DNA sequence: TGCGCCAGCAGCCAAGACCAGGACAGGGCATTATCTGGCTACACCTTC. This codes for CASSQDQDRALSGYTF.

The chain links TRBV6-1 to TRBJ2-7; a weak D match, TRBD1 (6 bases). The ends were cut back, 8 bases at V and 1 base at J, with 18 bases in the middle. Germline CDR1 and CDR2: MNHNS and SASEGT. The CDR3 totals 15 residues. The CDR3, as DNA: TGTGCCAGCGGAAACAGGGAATTTGGGTCCTACGAGCAGTACTTC. Its protein product is CASGNREFGSYEQYF.

V gene TRBV7-9 combines with J gene TRBJ2-3, with D maybe TRBD2 (7 bases). The CDR3 has 15 residues. The germline V and J ends were trimmed by 1 base and 4 bases, with 12 bases remaining between them. The germline V gene has CDR1 SEHNR and CDR2 FQNEAQ (reference sequence). CDR3 sequence (DNA): TGTGCCAGCAGCTTAGGCAGGGGAGGGTCAGATACGCAGTATTTT. Amino acid sequence: CASSLGRGGSDTQYF.

The chain combines TRBV4-1 with TRBJ2-5; no reliable D call. V lost 5 bases and J 4 bases, leaving 5 bases between the germline ends. The CDR3 covers 11 residues. CDR1 and CDR2 from the germline V gene are MGHRA and YSYEKL. The CDR3 loop is CASSAAETQYF. The CDR3 DNA reads as TGCGCCAGCAGCGCTGCAGAGACCCAGTACTTC.

The CDR3, as DNA: TGTGCCAGCAACCCTGGCTCTGGGGAGCAGTACTTC. Translated: CASNPGSGEQYF. The chain carries TRBV28 and TRBJ2-7; D call uncertain. This CDR3 has 12 residues. The V gene lost 7 bases and the J gene lost 7 bases, with 14 bases spanning the gap. The V gene's germline CDR1 is MDHEN and CDR2 SYDVKM. The full variable domain, its missing parts supplied by reference TRBV28 and TRBJ2-7, is DVKVTQSSRYLVKRTGEKVFLECVQDMDHENMFWYRQDPGLGLRLIYFSYDVKMKEKGDIPEGYSVSREKKERFSLILESASTNQTSMYLCASNPGSGEQYFGPGTRLTVT.

The V gene is TRBV19, the J gene TRBJ1-4, with D possibly matching TRBD1 (6 bases). The CDR3 is 14 amino acids. CDR1 is LNHDA, CDR2 SQIVND, per germline (reference sequence). Trimming stripped 5 bases from V and 3 bases from J, with 10 bases between. The CDR3 is CASSSDSSNEKLFF. The DNA for the CDR3 is TGTGCCAGTAGTTCGGACAGCTCTAATGAAAAACTGTTTTTT.

The chain joins TRBV11-2 to TRBJ2-3, with 9 bases fitting TRBD1. CDR3 length: 17 amino acids. Germline values: CDR1 SGHAT, CDR2 FQNNGV. Trimming took 5 bases from V and 1 from J; bases not matched to a gene: 10. The CDR3 DNA is TGTGCCAGCAGCGGACCGGGACAGGGCGTCCGCACAGATACGCAGTATTTT. Its protein product is CASSGPGQGVRTDTQYF.

The CDR3 region has the DNA TGTGCCAGCAGTTACGAGTCAGGGGAAGCTGGAAACACCATATATTTT. Amino acid sequence: CASSYESGEAGNTIYF. The rearrangement joins TRBV6-5 to TRBJ1-3, with D perhaps TRBD1 (6 bases). Trimming removed 2 bases at V and 2 bases at J, with 13 bases between. This CDR3 contains 16 residues. The germline gives CDR1 MNHEY, CDR2 SVGAGI.

CDR3 sequence: CARSFCRDRGFDSNQPQHF. The CDR3 DNA reads as TGTGCCAGAAGCTTCTGCCGGGACAGGGGGTTCGATAGCAATCAGCCCCAGCATTTT. The rearrangement uses TRBV5-3 and TRBJ1-5, with 11 positions matching TRBD1. TRBV5-3 is flagged as an ORF with uncertain function. The CDR3 runs 19 residues. After removal of 2 bases from V and 0 bases from J, the junction contained 10 bases not matched to a gene.

The CDR3 loop reads CASSLVGHSTDTQYF. The CDR3 DNA sequence: TGTGCCAGCAGCTTGGTTGGACATAGCACAGATACGCAGTATTTT. V gene TRBV7-9 combines with J gene TRBJ2-3, with a tentative D call TRBD1 (5 bases). The V and J ends lost 3 bases and 0 bases respectively, with 10 bases between them. CDR1 is SEHNR and CDR2 is FQNEAQ in the germline V gene (reference sequence). The CDR3 totals 15 residues.

J is TRBJ2-2 and V is TRBV19, with no clear D. CDR1 is LNHDA and CDR2 is SQIVND in the germline V gene (reference sequence). With 3 bases removed from V and 3 bases from J, the gap between germline ends came to 14 bases. This CDR3 is 16 amino acids long. CDR3 in DNA: TGTGCCAGTAGTATCCTGGGGTACAGTTACACCGGGGAGCTGTTTTTT. Amino acids: CASSILGYSYTGELFF.

This chain links TRBV5-6 with TRBJ1-1, with a weak D call TRBD1 (5 bases). Germline V CDR1 and CDR2: SGHDT, YYEEEE. The CDR3 totals 13 residues. V gave up 5 bases and J gave up 3 bases, with 11 bases separating them. The CDR3 sequence: CASRGPRHTEAFF. The CDR3 DNA sequence: TGTGCCAGCAGGGGGCCCAGACACACTGAAGCTTTCTTT. The entire variable domain, with the rest obtained from reference TRBV5-6 and TRBJ1-1, is as follows: DAGVTQSPTHLIKTRGQQVTLRCSPKSGHDTVSWYQQALGQGPQFIFQYYEEEERQRGNFPDRFSGHQFPNYSSELNVNALLLGDSALYLCASRGPRHTEAFFGQGTRLTVV.

The V and J genes are TRBV11-1 and TRBJ2-7, with 8 bases aligning to TRBD1. After removal of 2 bases from V and 7 bases from J, the junction contained 10 bases not matched to a gene. Germline V gives CDR1 SGHAT, CDR2 FQDESV (reference sequence). This CDR3 is built from 15 residues. The CDR3 here is CASSLLRRGPGEQYF. CDR3 nucleotide sequence: TGTGCCAGCAGCTTACTCCGCAGGGGGCCTGGGGAGCAGTACTTC.

This chain links TRBV6-5 with TRBJ2-3; a weak D match, TRBD2 (6 bases). The ends were cut back, 2 bases at V and 2 bases at J, with 14 bases in the middle. CDR1 and CDR2 (germline): MNHEY, SVGAGI. This CDR3 has 16 amino acids. This CDR3 reads CASSYGVAASTDTQYF. The DNA of the CDR3 is TGTGCCAGCAGTTACGGGGTAGCGGCCTCCACAGATACGCAGTATTTT.

The CDR3 is CASSPGQLEAFF. In nucleotides, the CDR3 is TGTGCCAGCAGCCCGGGACAGCTAGAAGCTTTCTTT. J is TRBJ1-1 and V is TRBV5-6; 7 bases match TRBD1. This CDR3 spans 12 amino acids. In germline, CDR1 is SGHDT, CDR2 YYEEEE. The V segment lost 4 bases and the J segment 8 bases; nucleotides outside the gene matches: 5.